This record covers a single T cell receptor beta chain. V dropped 3 bases and J dropped 3 bases, with 15 bases sitting between them. Germline CDR1 SGHRS, CDR2 YFSETQ. The CDR3 is 15 residues long. Under the authors' procedure: The authors estimated nucleated cell counts from reference gene primer amplification. The method was immunoSEQ multiplex PCR; TCRdb's version includes in-frame clones alone and lacks a portion of them. Clone size and the V and J calls come from that table; the DNA yielded D and trimming. The table has 100,000 to 150,000 clones, over 75% seen once. This sample is part of a study of blood T cell repertoires in COVID-19. Study-wide background: The United States, Italy and Spain supplied acute and convalescent COVID-19 samples. Sources were T cells, B-cell-depleted T cells, or PBMCs; the material itself was cDNA or gDNA.

The sequence derives from a woman aged 55-69 years with acute or convalescent COVID-19. The chain recombines TRBV5-1 with TRBJ1-2, with a weak D call TRBD1 (6 bases). Sequencing was done on a sample of peripheral blood. The CDR3 bases are TGCGCCAGCAGCTCTACAGGGTCGTTGGACTATGGCTACACCTTC. Its protein is CASSSTGSLDYGYTF.